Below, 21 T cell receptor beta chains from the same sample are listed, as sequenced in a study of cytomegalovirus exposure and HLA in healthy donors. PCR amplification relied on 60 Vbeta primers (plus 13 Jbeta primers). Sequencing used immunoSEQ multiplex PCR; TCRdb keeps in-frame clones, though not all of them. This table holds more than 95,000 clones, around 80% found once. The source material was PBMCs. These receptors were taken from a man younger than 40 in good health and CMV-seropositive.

The CDR3 region is CASSFRIGGGSEKLFF. CDR3 DNA: TGTGCCAGCAGCTTTAGGATCGGGGGAGGGAGTGAAAAACTGTTTTTT. The chain uses TRBV7-2 and TRBJ1-4; possible D gene TRBD1, 5 bases. Per germline, CDR1 SGHTA and CDR2 FQGNSA. This CDR3 is 16 amino acids long. Trimming shortened V by 3 bases and J by 7 bases, and 18 bases separated the two germline ends.

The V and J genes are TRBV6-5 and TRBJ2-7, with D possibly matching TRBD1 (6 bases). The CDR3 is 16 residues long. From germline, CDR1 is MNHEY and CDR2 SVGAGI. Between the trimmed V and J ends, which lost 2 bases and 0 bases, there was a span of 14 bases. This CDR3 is CASSYGGGHLSYEQYF. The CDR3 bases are TGTGCCAGCAGTTACGGTGGGGGCCACCTCTCCTACGAGCAGTACTTC.

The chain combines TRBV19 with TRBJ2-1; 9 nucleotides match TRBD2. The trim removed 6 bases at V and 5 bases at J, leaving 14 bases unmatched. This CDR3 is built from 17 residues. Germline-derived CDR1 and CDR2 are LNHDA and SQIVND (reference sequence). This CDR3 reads CASSRTRASGVHNEQFF. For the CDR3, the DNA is TGTGCCAGTAGCCGAACCCGGGCTAGCGGGGTTCACAATGAGCAGTTCTTC.

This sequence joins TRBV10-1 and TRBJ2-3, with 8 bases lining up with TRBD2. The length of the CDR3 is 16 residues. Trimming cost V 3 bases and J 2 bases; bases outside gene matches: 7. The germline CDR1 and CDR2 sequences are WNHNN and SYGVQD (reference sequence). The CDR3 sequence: CASSDSSSGVTDTQYF. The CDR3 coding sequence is TGCGCCAGCAGTGATTCGAGTAGCGGGGTCACAGATACGCAGTATTTT.

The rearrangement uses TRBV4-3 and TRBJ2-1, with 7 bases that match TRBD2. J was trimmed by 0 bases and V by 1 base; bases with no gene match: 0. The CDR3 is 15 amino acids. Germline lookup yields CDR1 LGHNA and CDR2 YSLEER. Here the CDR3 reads CASSQGGGSYNEQFF. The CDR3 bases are TGCGCCAGCAGCCAAGGCGGGGGCTCCTACAATGAGCAGTTCTTC.

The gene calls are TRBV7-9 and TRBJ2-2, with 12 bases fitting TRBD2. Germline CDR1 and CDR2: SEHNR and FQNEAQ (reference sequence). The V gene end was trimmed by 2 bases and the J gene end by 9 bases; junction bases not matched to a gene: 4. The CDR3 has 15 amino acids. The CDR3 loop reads CASSLRGLAGRELFF. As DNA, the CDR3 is TGTGCCAGCAGCTTACGTGGACTAGCGGGACGGGAGCTGTTTTTT.

The CDR3 sequence is CSVGLAGNEQFF. The CDR3 coding sequence is TGCAGCGTTGGACTAGCGGGAAATGAGCAGTTCTTC. The rearrangement uses TRBV29-1 and TRBJ2-1, with 11 bases aligning to TRBD2. The CDR3 loop spans 12 amino acids. V gave up 4 bases and J gave up 7 bases; unmatched junction bases: 0. Germline V gene data show CDR1 as SQVTM and CDR2 as ANQGSEA.

CDR3 region: CASSLGQGAYTIYF. CDR3 sequence (DNA): TGTGCCAGCAGCCTGGGACAGGGTGCGTACACCATATATTTT. The chain has TRBV7-2 and TRBJ1-3; TRBD1 agrees at 9 bases. The trim removed 5 bases at V and 8 bases at J, leaving 7 bases unmatched. This CDR3 is 14 amino acids long. CDR1 and CDR2 from the germline V gene are SGHTA and FQGNSA.

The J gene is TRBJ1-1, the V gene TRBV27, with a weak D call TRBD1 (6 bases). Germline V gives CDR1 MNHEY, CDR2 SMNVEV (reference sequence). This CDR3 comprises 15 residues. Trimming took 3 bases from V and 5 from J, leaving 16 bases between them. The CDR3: CASSFTSGARTEAFF. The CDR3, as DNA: TGTGCCAGCAGTTTCACCTCAGGGGCCAGAACTGAAGCTTTCTTT.

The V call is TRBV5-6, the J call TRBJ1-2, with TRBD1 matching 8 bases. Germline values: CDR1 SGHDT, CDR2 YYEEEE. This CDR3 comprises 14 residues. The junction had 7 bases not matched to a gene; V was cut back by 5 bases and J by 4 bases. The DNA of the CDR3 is TGTGCCAGCAGACTACCGGGACAGGCCTATGGCTACACCTTC. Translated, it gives CASRLPGQAYGYTF.

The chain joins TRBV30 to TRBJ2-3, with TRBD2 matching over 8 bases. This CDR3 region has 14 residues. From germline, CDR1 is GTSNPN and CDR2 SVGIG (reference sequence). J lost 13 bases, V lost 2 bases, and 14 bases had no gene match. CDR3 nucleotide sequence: TGTGCCTGGAGTCTCCTAGCGGGCCATTCTGCCGAGTATTTT. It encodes CAWSLLAGHSAEYF.

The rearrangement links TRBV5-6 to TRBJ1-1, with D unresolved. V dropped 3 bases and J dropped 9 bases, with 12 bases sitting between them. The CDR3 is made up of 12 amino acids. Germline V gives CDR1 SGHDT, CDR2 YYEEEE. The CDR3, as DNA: TGTGCCAGCAGCTGGGCCAAGGCGCAAGCTTTCTTT. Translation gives CASSWAKAQAFF.

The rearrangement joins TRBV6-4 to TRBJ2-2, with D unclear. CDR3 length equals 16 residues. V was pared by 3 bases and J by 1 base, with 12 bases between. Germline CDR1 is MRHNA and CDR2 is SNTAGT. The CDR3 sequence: CASSESGTENTGELFF. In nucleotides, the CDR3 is TGTGCCAGCAGTGAGAGTGGCACAGAGAACACCGGGGAGCTGTTTTTT.

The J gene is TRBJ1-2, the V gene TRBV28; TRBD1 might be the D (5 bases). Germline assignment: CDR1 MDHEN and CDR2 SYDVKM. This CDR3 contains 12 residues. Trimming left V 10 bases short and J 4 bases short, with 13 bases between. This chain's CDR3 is CATSTAFYGYTF. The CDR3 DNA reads TGTGCCACCTCGACAGCCTTCTATGGCTACACCTTC.

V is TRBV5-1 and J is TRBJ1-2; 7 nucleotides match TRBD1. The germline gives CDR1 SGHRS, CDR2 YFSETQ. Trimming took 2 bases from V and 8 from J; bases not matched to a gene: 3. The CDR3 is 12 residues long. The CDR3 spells CASSFGTEGYTF. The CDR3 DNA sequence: TGCGCCAGCAGCTTCGGGACAGAAGGCTACACCTTC.

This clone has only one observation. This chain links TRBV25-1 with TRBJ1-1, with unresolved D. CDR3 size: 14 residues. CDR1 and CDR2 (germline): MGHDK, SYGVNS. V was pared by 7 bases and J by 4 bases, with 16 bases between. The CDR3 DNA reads TGTGCCAGCAAAGAGGCGGGTGCGAGCACTGAAGCTTTCTTT. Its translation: CASKEAGASTEAFF.

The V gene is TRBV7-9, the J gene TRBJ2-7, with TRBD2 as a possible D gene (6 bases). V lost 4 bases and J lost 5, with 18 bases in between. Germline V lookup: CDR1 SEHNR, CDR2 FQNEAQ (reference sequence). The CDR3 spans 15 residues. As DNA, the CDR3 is TGTGCCAGCAGCTCCAATGAAGCGGGTTTCGACGAGCAGTACTTC. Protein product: CASSSNEAGFDEQYF.

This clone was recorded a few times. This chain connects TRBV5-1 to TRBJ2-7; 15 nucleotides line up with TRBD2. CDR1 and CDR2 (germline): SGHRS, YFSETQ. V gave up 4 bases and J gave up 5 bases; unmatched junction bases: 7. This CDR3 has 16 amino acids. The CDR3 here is CASSLRTSGRVNEQYF. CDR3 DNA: TGCGCCAGCAGCCTTCGGACTAGCGGGAGGGTCAACGAGCAGTACTTC. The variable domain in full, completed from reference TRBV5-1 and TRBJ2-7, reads KAGVTQTPRYLIKTRGQQVTLSCSPISGHRSVSWYQQTPGQGLQFLFEYFSETQRNKGNFPGRFSGRQFSNSRSEMNVSTLELGDSALYLCASSLRTSGRVNEQYFGPGTRLTVT.

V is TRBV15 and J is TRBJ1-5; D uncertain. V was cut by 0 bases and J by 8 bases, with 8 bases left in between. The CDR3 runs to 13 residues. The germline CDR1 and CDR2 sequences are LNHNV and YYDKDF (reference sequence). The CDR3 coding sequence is TGTGCCACCAGCAGAGATTTCGCTAAGCCCCAGCATTTT. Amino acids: CATSRDFAKPQHF. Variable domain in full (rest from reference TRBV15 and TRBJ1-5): DAMVIQNPRYQVTQFGKPVTLSCSQTLNHNVMYWYQQKSSQAPKLLFHYYDKDFNNEADTPDNFQSRRPNTSFCFLDIRSPGLGDTAMYLCATSRDFAKPQHFGDGTRLSIL.

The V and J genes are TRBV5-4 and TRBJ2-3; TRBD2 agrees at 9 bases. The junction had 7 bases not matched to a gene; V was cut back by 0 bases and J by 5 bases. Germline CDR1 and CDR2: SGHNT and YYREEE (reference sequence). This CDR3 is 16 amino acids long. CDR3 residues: CASSLGAGGVVDTQYF. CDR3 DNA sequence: TGTGCCAGCAGCTTGGGAGCGGGAGGTGTGGTAGATACGCAGTATTTT.

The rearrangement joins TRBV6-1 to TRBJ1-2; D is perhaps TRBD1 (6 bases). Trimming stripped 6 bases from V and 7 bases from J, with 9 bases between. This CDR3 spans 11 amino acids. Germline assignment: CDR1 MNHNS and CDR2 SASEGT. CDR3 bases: TGTGCCAGCAGCAGGGGCGGTGGCTACACCTTC. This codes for CASSRGGGYTF.